This TCR beta chain comes out of a study of cytomegalovirus exposure and HLA in healthy donors. Study conclusions and caveats: In an earlier analysis, most TCR beta V segments were productive about 87% or about 30% of the time.

With 60 Vbeta and 13 Jbeta primers, the PCR was carried out. Per the original data handling: In a later analysis, around 10 million of approximately 81 million unique beta chains occurred in at least two donors. Clones were read by immunoSEQ multiplex PCR, and TCRdb kept only the in-frame ones, dropping some. The V and J calls and clone size come from that table; D and trimming were worked out from the DNA. The data contain about 90,000 clones, approximately 78% of them singletons. Germline loops: CDR1 MNHEY, CDR2 SMNVEV (reference sequence). Between the trimmed V and J ends, which lost 6 bases and 2 bases, there was a span of 17 bases. The CDR3 loop spans 15 amino acids. As for this clone: Its matching antigen is unknown.

The TCR originated in a woman between 40 and 50 years old in good health and CMV-seropositive. Sequenced sample: PBMCs. This chain uses TRBV27 with TRBJ2-7; the D gene is possibly TRBD2 (6 bases). The CDR3 loop is CASRSGAGLPYEQYF. The CDR3 DNA reads TGTGCCAGCAGATCGGGAGCGGGCTTACCCTACGAGCAGTACTTC.